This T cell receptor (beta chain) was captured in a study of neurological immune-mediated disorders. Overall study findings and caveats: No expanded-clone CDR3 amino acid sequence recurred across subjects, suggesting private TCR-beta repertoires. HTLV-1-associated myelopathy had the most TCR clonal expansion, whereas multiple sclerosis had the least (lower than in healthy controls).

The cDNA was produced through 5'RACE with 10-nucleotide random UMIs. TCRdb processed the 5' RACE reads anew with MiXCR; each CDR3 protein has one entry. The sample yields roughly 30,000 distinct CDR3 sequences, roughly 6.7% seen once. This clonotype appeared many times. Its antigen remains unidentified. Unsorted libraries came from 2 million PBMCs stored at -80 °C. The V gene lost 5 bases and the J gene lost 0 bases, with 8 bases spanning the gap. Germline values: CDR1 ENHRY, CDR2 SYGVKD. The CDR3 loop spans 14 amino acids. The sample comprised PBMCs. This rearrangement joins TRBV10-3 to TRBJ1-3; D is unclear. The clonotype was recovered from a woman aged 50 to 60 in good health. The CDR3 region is CAISQVSSGNTIYF. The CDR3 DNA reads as TGTGCCATCAGTCAAGTCAGCTCTGGAAACACCATATATTTT.